This T cell receptor beta chain originates from a study of T cells after yellow fever vaccination (dated by TCRdb to about 2019). In the study overall: The SMART-Seq v4 Ultra Low Input RNA kit was used to prepare libraries from fractions with low cell numbers. Bulk PBMC replicates and cell subsets were isolated from blood drawn at multiple timepoints before and after both primary and secondary immunization. Two healthy male donors, one aged 18 to 30 and one aged 30 to 40 years, were included in the cohort. To track T-cell clones before and after primary and booster YFV17D yellow fever vaccination, bulk TCR alpha and beta repertoires were sequenced longitudinally.

TCR cDNA was made using 5'RACE template switching, a step that added a universal primer site and unique molecular identifiers. Priming of cDNA synthesis was performed from both the TCR alpha and TCR beta constant segments. Library amplification involved two PCR steps, and the second step added sample barcodes and sequencing adapters. Sequencing of libraries was done on Illumina HiSeq 2500 (2x100 bp) or NovaSeq (2x150 bp). Per the authors' processing: Reads were demultiplexed and collapsed into UMI consensus sequences with MIGEC, and V(D)J alignment was performed with MiXCR. Vaccine-responding clonotypes were defined with edgeR using replicate PBMC samples, requiring FDR below 0.01 and a log2 fold change above 5 up to day 15. CD4 or CD8 identity was assigned to each bulk clonotype according to whether the clonotype was present at higher abundance in the sequenced CD4 repertoire or the sequenced CD8 repertoire. In-frame beta chains were kept once TCRdb had trimmed the public reads at Q25 with fastp and called clones with MiXCR. One record per CDR3 amino acid sequence lists the most common genes and DNA. It is TCRdb's table, rather than the study itself, that gives the V and J calls and clone size. The sample table lists about 400,000 distinct CDR3 sequences, over 5% of them with a count of one. Of the sample, 15% falls within the top ten clones.

The V and J ends are trimmed by 4 bases and 2 bases, leaving 9 bases between them. CDR3 length: 14 amino acids, cysteine to phenylalanine. The only DNA kept is the CDR3, 42 bases in frame from the first base. Based on the germline V gene, the CDR1 and CDR2 sequences are SNHLY and FYNNEI. The sample's treatment or condition label, in plain terms: live attenuated yellow fever vaccine strain. At every blood-draw timepoint, two biological replicates of bulk PBMCs were collected. A standard Ficoll-Paque protocol was used to isolate PBMCs from peripheral blood. TriZol was used to extract RNA from bulk PBMCs, CD4 and CD8 fractions, and dextramer-positive and dextramer-negative fractions. What the authors observed across the whole study: A small share of clonotypes was detected in both CD4 and CD8 compartments, with the overlap likely arising from convergent recombination. Because only a couple of donors were included in the study, the extent to which the findings can be generalized is limited. FACS-sorted repertoires could contain abundant contaminating clonotypes from the bulk population, so computational filtering was required. Compared with the primary T-cell response, the secondary T-cell response was faster but weaker, reaching its peak on day 5 rather than on day 15. After the booster, most clones that had expanded after primary vaccination were detected again (approximately 95% of CD4 and around nine tenths of CD8), suggesting broad maintenance of memory.

This clonotype has only a few counts. Its target antigen remains unknown. It has no much larger one-base neighbor in the sample; base qualities were not kept. This TCR was recovered from a man aged 30-40 years who received the YFV17D yellow fever vaccine. The starting material was PBMCs, obtained 5 days after the yellow fever booster vaccination. The chain uses TRBV2 and TRBJ1-5; the D gene cannot be resolved reliably. The CDR3 here reads CASSADVGNQPQHF. At the DNA level, the sequence is TGTGCCAGCAGTGCGGACGTGGGCAATCAGCCCCAGCATTTT.